One and the same sample provided the 6 T cell receptor beta chains below, sequenced in a study of CD8+ T cells in alopecia areata. Extraction and reverse transcription of RNA yielded cDNA as the sequencing template. The protocol was immunoSEQ multiplex PCR, while the TCRdb copy is restricted to in-frame clones and leaves out a portion. The profile shows about 250,000 clones, around two thirds of them singletons. The sequences come from CD4+ T cells sorted from blood, collected at week 0. These receptor sequences come from a human donor with alopecia areata.

CDR3 protein: CATSRGRLAFF. CDR3 nucleotide sequence: TGTGCCACCAGCAGGGGACGTTTGGCTTTCTTT. The chain carries TRBV15 and TRBJ1-1; possibly TRBD1 for D (5 bases). Trimming left V 3 bases short and J 11 bases short, with 10 bases between. Germline CDR1 and CDR2: LNHNV and YYDKDF (reference sequence). The CDR3 has 11 amino acids.

The V call is TRBV11-1, the J call TRBJ2-3; possible D gene TRBD1, 5 bases. The CDR3 sequence is 17 residues long. V lost 3 bases to trimming and J lost 0 bases, with 16 bases between them. The germline V gene has CDR1 SGHAT and CDR2 FQDESV (reference sequence). The DNA of the CDR3 is TGTGCCAGCAGCTTGGAGACGACAGTTACTAGCACAGATACGCAGTATTTT. It encodes CASSLETTVTSTDTQYF.

The CDR3 nucleotides are TGTGCCTGGAGTGTTAGAATTGGGGGCAATCAGCCCCAGCATTTT. Translation gives CAWSVRIGGNQPQHF. The chain has TRBV30 and TRBJ1-5; no firm D call. The germline V and J ends were trimmed by 0 bases and 2 bases, with 11 bases remaining between them. The germline CDR1 and CDR2 sequences are GTSNPN and SVGIG (reference sequence). This CDR3 has 15 residues.

The rearrangement joins TRBV6-5 to TRBJ1-2; D remains unclear. CDR1 is MNHEY, CDR2 SVGAGI, per germline. The CDR3 contains 11 residues. Trimming pared 2 bases from V and 14 bases from J, leaving 12 bases between. CDR3 in amino acids: CASSYGNGETF. The DNA of the CDR3 is TGTGCCAGCAGTTACGGTAACGGAGAGACCTTC.

The chain recombines TRBV10-3 with TRBJ1-2; D is possibly TRBD1 (5 bases). The V and J ends lost 0 bases and 7 bases respectively, with 15 bases between them. This CDR3 is 15 amino acids long. Per germline, CDR1 ENHRY and CDR2 SYGVKD. The CDR3 DNA is TGTGCCATCAGTGAGTCGAGCTCCAGGGAAGGTGGCTACACCTTC. Its protein product is CAISESSSREGGYTF.

Concerning this clone: At the DNA level, this CDR3 is encoded by other sequences in the same sample as well. This chain joins TRBV30 and TRBJ1-5; 8 nucleotides align to TRBD1. The CDR3 consists of 13 residues. The J segment lost 2 bases and the V segment lost 5 bases, leaving 2 bases of the junction unmatched. Germline V gene lookup returns CDR1 GTSNPN and CDR2 SVGIG (reference sequence). CDR3 DNA sequence: TGTGCCTGGGCAGGGGGCGGCAATCAGCCCCAGCATTTT. Encoded protein: CAWAGGGNQPQHF.